This TCR beta chain was identified in a study of blood T cell repertoires in COVID-19. TCRdb's copy holds only in-frame clones and misses some; the assay was immunoSEQ multiplex PCR. The sample holds 200,000 to 250,000 clones, approximately 85% seen once. The specimen sequenced was peripheral blood. The TCR sequence derives from a woman in her 70s with COVID-19, enrolled during active disease.

As DNA, the CDR3 is TGTGCCAGTAGTATCCCCTATAATTACGGCACAGATACGCAGTATTTT. This sequence encodes CASSIPYNYGTDTQYF. The chain couples TRBV19 to TRBJ2-3; unclear D gene. The CDR3 loop spans 16 amino acids. In germline, CDR1 is LNHDA, CDR2 SQIVND (reference sequence). The V end was cut by 3 bases, the J end by 1 base, with 14 bases between.